The present entry profiles one T cell receptor (beta chain) with its context. The sample is drawn from a study of blood T cell repertoires in COVID-19. Germline-derived CDR1 and CDR2 are WNHNN and SYGVQD (reference sequence). V lost 4 bases to trimming and J lost 0 bases; unmatched junction nucleotides: 6. The CDR3 sequence is 16 residues long. The data were produced by immunoSEQ multiplex PCR, yet TCRdb's version contains in-frame clones alone and is incomplete. The sample holds 250,000 to 350,000 clones, roughly 89% seen once. Sequencing used PBMCs or T cells enriched from blood (not recorded which). The sequence came from a woman between 18 and 29 years old with acute COVID-19. The gene calls are TRBV10-1 and TRBJ2-1, with 7 bases aligning to TRBD2. CDR3 sequence reads: CASSVGRWSSYNEQFF. CDR3 sequence (DNA): TGCGCCAGCAGTGTCGGGAGGTGGAGCTCCTACAATGAGCAGTTCTTC.